This T cell receptor (beta chain) was recovered during a study of tumor and adjacent non-tumor tissue in lung cancer. CDR3 size: 17 residues. Per the germline V gene, CDR1 is DFQATT and CDR2 is SNEGSKA (reference sequence). J gave up 3 bases and V 0 bases, and 8 bases lay outside the gene matches. This sample's RNA came from whole unsorted tissue. More than 3 cm separated this lung sample from the edge of the tumor. The library came from three nested PCR rounds adapted from ARM-PCR protocols. TCRdb re-analysed the multiplex PCR reads in MiXCR, keeping a single row per CDR3 protein. The table lists 60,000 to 85,000 distinct CDR3 sequences, 65% to 80% of them singletons.

The chain employs TRBV20-1 and TRBJ2-1; the match to TRBD2 covers 10 bases. The receptor's source is a man in his 60s with non-small cell lung cancer. Sequencing input: distant non-tumor lung tissue. CDR3 protein: CSARDSWTSGIYNEQFF. CDR3 bases: TGCAGTGCTAGAGATTCGTGGACTAGCGGAATCTACAATGAGCAGTTCTTC.